This T cell receptor (beta chain) was captured in a study of cytomegalovirus exposure and HLA in healthy donors. As for the study in general: Approximately 80 million unique TCRs from HLA-typed donors were held in an early data release. The study's findings and limits: Later analysis showed TCR association rates varying by HLA locus, highest for DRB1 and lowest for HLA-C. Sequences of the TCR beta chain were said to predict the HLA-A and HLA-B alleles of most subjects accurately. V- and J-gene trimming of TCR beta was linked (in a later analysis) to a missense DCLRE1C variant.

About this clone: The antigen is not known.

This CDR3 has 14 amino acids. From germline, CDR1 is ENHRY and CDR2 SYGVKD. Between the trimmed V and J ends, which lost 4 bases and 4 bases, there was a span of 11 bases. PCR involved 60 Vbeta and 13 Jbeta primers. Sequencing used immunoSEQ multiplex PCR; TCRdb keeps in-frame clones, though not all of them. In all, the sample yields about 170,000 clones. The sequencing sample was made of PBMCs. The sequence derives from a woman aged 60 to 75 in good health and CMV-seronegative. This chain joins TRBV10-3 and TRBJ1-5; D is uncertain. DNA for the CDR3: TGTGCCATCAGTGGGACTCCCGGGAATCAGCCCCAGCATTTT. Its protein is CAISGTPGNQPQHF.